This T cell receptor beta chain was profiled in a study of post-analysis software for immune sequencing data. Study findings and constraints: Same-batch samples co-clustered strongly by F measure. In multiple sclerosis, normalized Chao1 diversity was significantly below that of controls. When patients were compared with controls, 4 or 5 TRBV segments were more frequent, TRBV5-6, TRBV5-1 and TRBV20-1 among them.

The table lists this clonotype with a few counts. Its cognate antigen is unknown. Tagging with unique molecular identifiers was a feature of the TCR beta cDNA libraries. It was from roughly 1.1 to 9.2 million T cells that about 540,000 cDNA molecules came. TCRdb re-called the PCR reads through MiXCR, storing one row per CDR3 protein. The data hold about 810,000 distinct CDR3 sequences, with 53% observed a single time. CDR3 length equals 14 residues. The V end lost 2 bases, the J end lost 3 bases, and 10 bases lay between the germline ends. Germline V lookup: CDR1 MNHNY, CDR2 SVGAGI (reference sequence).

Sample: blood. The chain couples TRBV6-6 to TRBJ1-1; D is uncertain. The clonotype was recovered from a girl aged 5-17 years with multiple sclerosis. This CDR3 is CASSYSGKDTEAFF. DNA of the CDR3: TGTGCCAGCAGTTACAGTGGGAAGGACACTGAAGCTTTCTTT.